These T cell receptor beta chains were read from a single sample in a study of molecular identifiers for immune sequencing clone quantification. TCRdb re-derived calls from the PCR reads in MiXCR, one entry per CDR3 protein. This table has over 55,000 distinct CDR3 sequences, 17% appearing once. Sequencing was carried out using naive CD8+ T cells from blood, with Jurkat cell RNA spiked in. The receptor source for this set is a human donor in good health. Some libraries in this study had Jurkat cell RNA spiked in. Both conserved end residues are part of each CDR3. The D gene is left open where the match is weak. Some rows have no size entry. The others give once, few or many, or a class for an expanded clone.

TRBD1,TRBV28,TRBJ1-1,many,CASSPDTGANTEAFF,TGTGCCAGCAGTCCAGATACAGGGGCCAACACTGAAGCTTTCTTT
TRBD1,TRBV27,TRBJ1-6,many,CASRITGGFYNSPLHF,TGTGCCAGCAGAATAACAGGGGGCTTTTATAATTCACCCCTCCACTTT
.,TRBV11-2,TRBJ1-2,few,CASSLPQTEQGGYTF,TGTGCCAGCAGCTTACCCCAGACAGAGCAGGGTGGCTACACCTTC
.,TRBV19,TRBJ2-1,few,CASSMTDYNEQFF,TGTGCCAGTAGTATGACGGACTACAATGAGCAGTTCTTC
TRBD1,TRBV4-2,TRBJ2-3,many,CASSQEDRGLDTQYF,TGTGCCAGCAGCCAAGAGGACAGGGGGTTGGATACGCAGTATTTT
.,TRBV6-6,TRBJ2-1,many,CASSPGGSGEQFF,TGTGCCAGCAGTCCTGGGGGGTCGGGTGAGCAGTTCTTC
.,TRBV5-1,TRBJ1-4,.,CASSQMSLNEKLFF,TGCGCCAGCAGCCAAATGTCTCTTAATGAAAAACTGTTTTTT
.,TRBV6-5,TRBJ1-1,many,CASSYSNLAFF,TGTGCCAGCAGTTACTCCAATTTAGCTTTCTTT
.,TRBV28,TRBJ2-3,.,CASSLMSSLGGENTQYF,TGCGCCAGCAGTTTAATGTCGTCTCTAGGGGGAGAAAATACGCAGTATTTT
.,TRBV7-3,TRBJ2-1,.,CASSSILGGGQFF,TGTGCCAGCAGCTCCATCTTGGGGGGAGGGCAGTTCTTC
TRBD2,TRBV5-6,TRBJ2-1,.,CASSIGLALNEQFF,TGTGCCAGCAGCATCGGACTAGCGCTGAATGAGCAGTTCTTC
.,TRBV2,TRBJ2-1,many,CASGYGSFDEQFF,TGTGCCAGCGGTTACGGGAGCTTCGATGAGCAGTTCTTC
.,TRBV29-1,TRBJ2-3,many,CSASFRGLDTQYF,TGCAGCGCCTCGTTCCGGGGTTTAGATACGCAGTATTTT
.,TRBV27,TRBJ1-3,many,CASSSFLSSGNTIYF,TGTGCCAGCAGTAGTTTCTTAAGCTCTGGAAACACCATATATTTT
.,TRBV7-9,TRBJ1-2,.,CASNPGANENTYGYTF,TGTGCCAGCAACCCTGGGGCAAACGAAAATACCTATGGCTACACCTTC
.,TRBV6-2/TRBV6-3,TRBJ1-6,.,CASSDSWESSPLHF,TGTGCCAGCAGTGACTCATGGGAATCCTCACCCCTCCACTTT
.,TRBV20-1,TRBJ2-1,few,CSARGFKEGESSYNEQFF,TGCAGTGCTAGAGGGTTCAAAGAGGGGGAGAGCTCCTACAATGAGCAGTTCTTC
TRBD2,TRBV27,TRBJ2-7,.,CASSLLLAGGTAYEQYF,TGTGCCAGCAGTTTATTACTAGCGGGGGGGACAGCCTACGAGCAGTACTTC
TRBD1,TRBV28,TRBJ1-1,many,CASRTGKSEAFF,TGTGCCAGCCGGACAGGGAAAAGTGAAGCTTTCTTT
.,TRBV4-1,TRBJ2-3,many,CASSLGATGGQYF,TGCGCCAGCAGCCTAGGGGCGACCGGGGGGCAGTATTTT
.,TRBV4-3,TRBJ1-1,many,CASSQYGTDEAFF,TGCGCCAGCAGCCAATACGGGACGGACGAAGCTTTCTTT
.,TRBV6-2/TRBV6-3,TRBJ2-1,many,CASRDPLGVNEQFF,TGTGCCAGCAGGGACCCCCTGGGGGTCAATGAGCAGTTCTTC
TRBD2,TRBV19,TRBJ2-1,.,CASSIAGGPNEQFF,TGTGCCAGTAGTATAGCGGGAGGGCCCAATGAGCAGTTCTTC
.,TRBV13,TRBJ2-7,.,CTSSPGRSYEQYF,TGTACCAGCAGCCCCGGACGGTCCTACGAGCAGTACTTC
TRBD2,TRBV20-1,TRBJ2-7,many,CSARMPSGYEQYF,TGCAGTGCTAGGATGCCTAGCGGATACGAGCAGTACTTC
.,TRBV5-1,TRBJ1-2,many,CASSLDTRQNNYGYTF,TGCGCCAGCAGCTTGGATACTAGGCAAAATAACTATGGCTACACCTTC
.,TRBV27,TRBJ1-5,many,CASSLLRHDQPQHF,TGTGCCAGCAGTTTATTGAGACATGATCAGCCCCAGCATTTT
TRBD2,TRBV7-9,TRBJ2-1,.,CASSSRTSGSNEQFF,TGTGCCAGCAGCTCCAGGACTAGCGGGAGCAATGAGCAGTTCTTC
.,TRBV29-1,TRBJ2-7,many,CSVEGGGTSPYEQYF,TGCAGCGTTGAAGGAGGAGGGACCTCCCCCTACGAGCAGTACTTC